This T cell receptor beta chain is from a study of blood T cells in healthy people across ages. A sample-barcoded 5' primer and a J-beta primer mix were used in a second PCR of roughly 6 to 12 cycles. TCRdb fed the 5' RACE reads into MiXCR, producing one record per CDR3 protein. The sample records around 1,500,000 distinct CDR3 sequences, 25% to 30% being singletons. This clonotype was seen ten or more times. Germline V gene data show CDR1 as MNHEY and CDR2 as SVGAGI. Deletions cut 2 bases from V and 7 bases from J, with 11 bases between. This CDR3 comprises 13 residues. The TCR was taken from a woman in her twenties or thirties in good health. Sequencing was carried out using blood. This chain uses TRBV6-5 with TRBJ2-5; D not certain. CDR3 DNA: TGTGCCAGCAGTTACGGTAGAGGTGGGACCCAGTACTTC. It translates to CASSYGRGGTQYF.